Given below is one T cell receptor beta chain in context. The antigen this receptor binds is unknown. Per-base quality was not reported, and no clone a single base away is much larger than it. The CDR3 regions of human TCRbeta chains were analyzed by immunosequencing. The original pipeline was this. TCRs in the repertoires were matched against a reference library of SARS-CoV-2-specific TCRs that had been generated with the MIRA antigen-specificity platform. Breadth was defined as the fraction of unique TCRs that were SARS-CoV-2-associated, and depth was defined as the fraction of total T cells that were SARS-CoV-2-associated. Using the MIRA data, each spike-specific TCR was mapped to the spike region that the TCR reacts to and placed in a CD4 or CD8 class. Log10-transformed breadth and depth values were compared by one-way ANOVA with Sidak's multiple comparisons tests. As stored in TCRdb, this immuneACCESS dataset retains in-frame rearrangements with V and J assigned. A fraction of the clones does not appear; measured against another copy, unresolved V genes explain less than half of the discrepancy, and the remainder lacks a known reason. The DNA gave D and trimming, while V, J and clone size come from that table. The sample table records tens of thousands of clones; roughly 88% of these occur just once. Clones ranked in the top ten supply more than 15% of the sample.

The time point label, as the study defines it: about 28 days (+/-7) after the second vaccine dose. AZD1222 recipients with second doses at about 4 weeks or about 12 weeks were pooled, because spike-specific TCR depth and breadth did not differ between schedules. The vaccinee samples were drawn from two UK trials, COV001 and COV002, one of which was a single-blind randomized controlled phase 2/3 trial testing AZD1222 (ChAdOx1 nCoV-19) in healthy adults. For TCRbeta chain sequencing, PBMC samples were collected from trial participants at day 0 and at day 28 after the second dose. The sample belongs to a study of T cell responses to AZD1222 COVID-19 vaccine (dated by TCRdb to 2020 to 2022). About the full investigation: A total of just over 230 trial participants underwent TCR sequencing, of whom nearly 210 had received two doses of AZD1222 and 26 had received two doses of the MenACWY control vaccine. Trial participants were enrolled by age into subgroups of 18-55, 56-69 and 70-plus years, and roughly 150, 30 and 60 TCR-sequenced participants, respectively, were included in these subgroups.

Paper-wide results and their limitations: In the small 56-69-year group, the increase in depth fell short of significance, most likely because of low power. Conclusions about previously exposed vaccinees were limited because only six AZD1222 recipients were SARS-CoV-2 seropositive at baseline. Nearly half of unique spike-specific TCRs reportedly recognized epitopes outside regions mutated in the B.1.351 and B.1.1.7 variants. After two AZD1222 doses, spike-specific TCR breadth and depth were significantly higher than at day 0 and than in MenACWY recipients. CD4 TCRs associated with the vaccine covered the entire spike protein, and the dominant responses were in regions 160-218 and 743-854. Because no day 14 peak-response samples were available, the repertoires could be characterized only after the peak T cell response. Participants were mostly white British, with more females than males. The authors suggested clonal diversity may have been underestimated.

Sample: peripheral blood, taken 28 days after the second AZD1222 dose. The clonotype was recovered from an adult who received the AZD1222 COVID-19 vaccine.

The DNA sequence is given as TGCGCCAGCAGCTTAGGGACAGGGACCAACACCATATATTTT. Protein translation: CASSLGTGTNTIYF. The chain is encoded by TRBV5-1 joined to TRBJ1-3; 9 junctional bases match TRBD1. At the junction V is shortened by 2 bases and J by 7 bases; bases outside the gene matches: 4. Inclusive of the bounding cysteine and phenylalanine, the CDR3 is 14 residues long. Just CDR3 DNA is preserved here, 42 bases in frame from base 1. Via the germline V gene, CDR1 is SGHRS and CDR2 YFSETQ.